The present TCR beta chain was sequenced within a study of blood T cell repertoires in COVID-19. Study at large: Sites across the United States, Italy and Spain contributed samples from acute and convalescent COVID-19.

CDR1 SGHVS and CDR2 FNYEAQ come from the germline V gene. V lost 2 bases, J lost 2 bases, and 6 bases stayed unmatched. The CDR3 sequence is 17 residues long. Authors' processing steps: Scientists estimated how many nucleated cells there were by amplifying reference gene primers. Sequenced by immunoSEQ multiplex PCR; TCRdb stores in-frame clones only, minus some. Clonal size and the V and J genes are those of that table, whereas D and trimming came from the DNA. The data hold 200,000 or so clones, with around nine tenths observed a single time. The sample consisted of peripheral blood. This receptor was taken from a man aged 60 to 75 with COVID-19, enrolled during active disease. This sequence joins TRBV7-6 and TRBJ2-1; 10 bases line up with TRBD2. CDR3 loop: CASSLKPSGGAYNEQFF. The CDR3 DNA is TGTGCCAGCAGCTTAAAACCTAGCGGGGGCGCCTACAATGAGCAGTTCTTC.